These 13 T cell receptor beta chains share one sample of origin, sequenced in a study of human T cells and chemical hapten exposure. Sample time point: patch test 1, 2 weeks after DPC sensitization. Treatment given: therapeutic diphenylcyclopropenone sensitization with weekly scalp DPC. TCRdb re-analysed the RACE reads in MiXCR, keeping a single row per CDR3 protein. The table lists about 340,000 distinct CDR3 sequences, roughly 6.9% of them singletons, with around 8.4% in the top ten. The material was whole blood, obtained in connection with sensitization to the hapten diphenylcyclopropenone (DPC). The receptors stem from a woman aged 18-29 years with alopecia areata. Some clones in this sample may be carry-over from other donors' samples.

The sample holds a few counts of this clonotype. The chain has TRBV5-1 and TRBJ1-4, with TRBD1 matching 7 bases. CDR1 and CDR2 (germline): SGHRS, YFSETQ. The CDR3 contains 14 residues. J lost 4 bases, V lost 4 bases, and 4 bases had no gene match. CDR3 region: CASSGDSINEKLFF. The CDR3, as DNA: TGCGCCAGCAGCGGGGACAGCATTAATGAAAAACTGTTTTTT. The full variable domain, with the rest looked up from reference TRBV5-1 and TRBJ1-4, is KAGVTQTPRYLIKTRGQQVTLSCSPISGHRSVSWYQQTPGQGLQFLFEYFSETQRNKGNFPGRFSGRQFSNSRSEMNVSTLELGDSALYLCASSGDSINEKLFFGSGTQLSVL.

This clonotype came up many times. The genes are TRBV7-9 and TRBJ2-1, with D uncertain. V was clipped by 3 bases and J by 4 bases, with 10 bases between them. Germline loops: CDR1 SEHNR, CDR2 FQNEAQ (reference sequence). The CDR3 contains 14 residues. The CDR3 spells CASSFTMGYNEQFF. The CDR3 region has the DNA TGTGCCAGCAGCTTCACCATGGGGTACAATGAGCAGTTCTTC.

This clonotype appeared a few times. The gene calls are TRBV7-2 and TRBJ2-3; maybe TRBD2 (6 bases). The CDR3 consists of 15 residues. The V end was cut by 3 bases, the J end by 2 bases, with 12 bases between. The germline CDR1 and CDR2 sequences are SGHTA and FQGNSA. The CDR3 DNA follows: TGTGCCAGCAGCTTGGGGGGTATGATCACAGATACGCAGTATTTT. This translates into CASSLGGMITDTQYF.

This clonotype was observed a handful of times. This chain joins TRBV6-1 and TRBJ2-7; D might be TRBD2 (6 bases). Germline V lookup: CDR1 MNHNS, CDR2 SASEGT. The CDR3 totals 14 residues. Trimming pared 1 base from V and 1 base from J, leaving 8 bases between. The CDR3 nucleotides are TGTGCCAGCAGTGAAGATGGGGGGTCCTACGAGCAGTACTTC. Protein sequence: CASSEDGGSYEQYF.

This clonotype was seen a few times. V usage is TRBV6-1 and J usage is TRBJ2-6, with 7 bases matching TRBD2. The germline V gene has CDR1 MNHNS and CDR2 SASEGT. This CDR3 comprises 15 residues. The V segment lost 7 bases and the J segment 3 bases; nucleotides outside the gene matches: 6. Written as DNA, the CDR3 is TGTGCCAGCACGGGCGGGGGAGTTGGGGCCAACGTCCTGACTTTC. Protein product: CASTGGGVGANVLTF.

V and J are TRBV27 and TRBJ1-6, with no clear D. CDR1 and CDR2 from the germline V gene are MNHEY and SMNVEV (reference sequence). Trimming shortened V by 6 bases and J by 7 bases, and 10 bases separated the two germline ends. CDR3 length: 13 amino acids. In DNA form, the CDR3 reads TGTGCCAGCAGGTATCTTAAGAATTCACCCCTCCACTTT. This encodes CASRYLKNSPLHF.

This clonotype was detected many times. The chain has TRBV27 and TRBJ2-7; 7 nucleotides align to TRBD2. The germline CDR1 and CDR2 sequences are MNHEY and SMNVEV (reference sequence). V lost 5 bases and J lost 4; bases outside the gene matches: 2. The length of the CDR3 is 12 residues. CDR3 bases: TGTGCCAGCAGTATCGGGGGGTACGAGCAGTACTTC. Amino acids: CASSIGGYEQYF.

DNA of the CDR3: TGCGCCAGCAGCCCCTCCACTAGCGGGGACTACAATGAGCAGTTCTTC. The encoded protein is CASSPSTSGDYNEQFF. The J gene is TRBJ2-1, the V gene TRBV4-3; 10 nucleotides line up with TRBD2. This CDR3 has 16 amino acids. Trimming cost V 4 bases and J 3 bases; bases outside gene matches: 6. Germline CDR1 is LGHNA and CDR2 is YSLEER.

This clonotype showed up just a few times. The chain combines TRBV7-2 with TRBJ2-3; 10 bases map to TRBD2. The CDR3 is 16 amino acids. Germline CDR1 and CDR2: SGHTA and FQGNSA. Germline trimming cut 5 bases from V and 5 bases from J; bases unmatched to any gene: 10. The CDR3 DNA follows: TGTGCCAGCAGCATAAGCGGGGGGGCTCAGATAGATACGCAGTATTTT. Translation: CASSISGGAQIDTQYF.

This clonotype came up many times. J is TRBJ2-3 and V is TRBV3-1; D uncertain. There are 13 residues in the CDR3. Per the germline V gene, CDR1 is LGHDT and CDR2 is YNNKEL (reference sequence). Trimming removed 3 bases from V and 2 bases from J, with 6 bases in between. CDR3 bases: TGTGCCAGCAGCCACGGGTTCACAGATACGCAGTATTTT. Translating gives CASSHGFTDTQYF.

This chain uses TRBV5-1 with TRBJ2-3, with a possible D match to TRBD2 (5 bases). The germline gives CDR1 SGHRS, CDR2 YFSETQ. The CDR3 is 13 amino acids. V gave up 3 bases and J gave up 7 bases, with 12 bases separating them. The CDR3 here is CASSSTDGNTQYF. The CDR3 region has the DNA TGCGCCAGCAGCTCAACAGACGGGAATACGCAGTATTTT.

The chain's CDR3 is CASSYFQDSMNTEAFF. The CDR3 DNA is TGTGCCAGCAGTTACTTCCAGGATTCCATGAACACTGAAGCTTTCTTT. J is TRBJ1-1 and V is TRBV6-5; no clear D. Germline V gene lookup returns CDR1 MNHEY and CDR2 SVGAGI. V lost 1 base and J 0 bases, leaving 12 bases between the germline ends. There are 16 residues in the CDR3.

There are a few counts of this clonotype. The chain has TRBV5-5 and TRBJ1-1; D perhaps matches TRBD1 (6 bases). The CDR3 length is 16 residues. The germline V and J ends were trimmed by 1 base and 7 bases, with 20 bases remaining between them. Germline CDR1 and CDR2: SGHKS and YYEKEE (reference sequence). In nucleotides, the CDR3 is TGTGCCAGCAGCTTGTTCGCCGAACAGGGTGGGGGTGAAGCTTTCTTT. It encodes CASSLFAEQGGGEAFF.